Listed here are 18 T cell receptor beta chains from one sample, sequenced in a study of control samples from healthy donors and cancer patients. Profiled with immunoSEQ multiplex PCR; TCRdb holds only in-frame clones, not every one. The sample holds around 53,000 clones, roughly nine tenths seen once. Sequenced sample: PBMCs. Source of these receptors: a man in his 60s with head and neck cancer.

The chain recombines TRBV30 with TRBJ2-5, with D maybe TRBD1 (5 bases). Trimming left V 3 bases short and J 5 bases short, with 13 bases between. There are 13 residues in the CDR3. Germline V gene lookup returns CDR1 GTSNPN and CDR2 SVGIG (reference sequence). This CDR3 is CAWSVNTGETQYF. CDR3 sequence (DNA): TGTGCCTGGAGCGTTAACACAGGCGAGACCCAGTACTTC.

The rearrangement links TRBV5-8 to TRBJ2-6; D is ambiguous. The CDR3 totals 15 residues. Germline V gene lookup returns CDR1 SGHTS and CDR2 YDEGEE. V was cut by 1 base and J by 3 bases, with 8 bases left in between. CDR3 nucleotides: TGTGCCAGCAGCTTGCTGTTAGGTGGGGCCAACGTCCTGACTTTC. Translated: CASSLLLGGANVLTF.

The genes are TRBV4-3 and TRBJ1-1; 7 bases agree with TRBD1. J gave up 4 bases and V 1 base, and 15 bases lay outside the gene matches. The CDR3 covers 18 residues. Germline V gives CDR1 LGHNA, CDR2 YSLEER. In nucleotides, the CDR3 is TGCGCCAGCAGCCAAGGCGGCGCAAGGGGGCGCAAGGGCACTGAAGCTTTCTTT. Its translation: CASSQGGARGRKGTEAFF.

This CDR3 reads CASSLVGGVGTGELFF. The CDR3 nucleotides are TGTGCCAGCAGCTTAGTGGGGGGCGTCGGCACCGGGGAGCTGTTTTTT. This rearrangement joins TRBV7-2 to TRBJ2-2; D possibly uses TRBD1 or TRBD2 (6 bases each). The CDR3 contains 16 residues. Trimming stripped 1 base from V and 4 bases from J, with 13 bases between. The germline V gene has CDR1 SGHTA and CDR2 FQGNSA.

The chain employs TRBV24-1 and TRBJ2-1; D is unresolved. The ends were cut back, 3 bases at V and 3 bases at J, with 14 bases in the middle. The germline gives CDR1 KGHDR, CDR2 SFDVKD. The length of the CDR3 is 16 residues. As DNA, the CDR3 is TGTGCCACCAGTGATGACCCAAACCTGGACTACAATGAGCAGTTCTTC. Its translation: CATSDDPNLDYNEQFF.

The rearrangement links TRBV18 to TRBJ1-1, with D unresolved. The V end lost 4 bases, the J end lost 4 bases, and 13 bases lay between the germline ends. The CDR3 runs 14 residues. The germline gives CDR1 KGHSH, CDR2 LQKENI. CDR3 in amino acids: CASSQDSAGTEAFF. CDR3 nucleotide sequence: TGTGCCAGCTCACAGGACTCCGCGGGCACTGAAGCTTTCTTT.

Points on this clone: At one of its ends the junction is not consistent with the germline gene, which may arise from a read error. V gene TRBV7-2 combines with J gene TRBJ2-7; 11 nucleotides agree with TRBD2. The CDR3 consists of 14 residues. Germline V gene lookup returns CDR1 SGHTA and CDR2 FQGNSA. CDR3 sequence: CASRLAGGPGEQYF. CDR3 DNA: TGTGCCAGCAGATTAGCGGGGGGGCCTGGAGAGCAGTACTTC. Full variable domain (rest looked up from reference TRBV7-2 and TRBJ2-7): GAGVSQSPSNKVTEKGKDVELRCDPISGHTALYWYRQSLGQGLEFLIYFQGNSAPDKSGLPSDRFSAERTGGSVSTLTIQRTQQEDSAVYLCASRLAGGPGEQYFGPGTRLTVT.

This chain uses TRBV7-3 with TRBJ1-1, with D possibly TRBD1 on 5 matching bases. V was shortened by 2 bases and J by 5 bases, with 9 bases between the two germline ends. Per germline, CDR1 SGHTA and CDR2 FQGTGA. CDR3 size: 13 residues. The CDR3 sequence is CASSLSGGTEAFF. CDR3 nucleotides: TGTGCCAGCAGCTTATCCGGGGGTACTGAAGCTTTCTTT.

The genes are TRBV4-2 and TRBJ2-6; 11 nucleotides match TRBD1. The trim removed 4 bases at V and 0 bases at J, leaving 20 bases unmatched. This CDR3 has 23 amino acids. From germline, CDR1 is LGHNA and CDR2 YNFKEQ. This CDR3 is CASSLWDRGTGGTKSSGANVLTF. CDR3 bases: TGTGCCAGCAGCCTCTGGGACAGGGGGACTGGAGGAACGAAGAGCTCTGGGGCCAACGTCCTGACTTTC.

The chain carries TRBV6-1 and TRBJ2-7; 15 positions agree with TRBD2. CDR3 length: 19 residues. V gave up 2 bases and J gave up 2 bases; unmatched junction bases: 10. Germline lookup yields CDR1 MNHNS and CDR2 SASEGT. The CDR3: CASSEQGGGLAGGTYEQYF. The CDR3 DNA is TGTGCCAGCAGTGAACAAGGGGGGGGACTAGCGGGAGGAACCTACGAGCAGTACTTC.

V is TRBV4-3 and J is TRBJ2-5; D remains unclear. The CDR3 sequence is 14 residues long. V was cut by 1 base and J by 6 bases, with 12 bases left in between. Germline lookup yields CDR1 LGHNA and CDR2 YSLEER. The CDR3 region is CASSQAGRGKTQYF. DNA for the CDR3: TGCGCCAGCAGCCAAGCGGGCCGAGGAAAGACCCAGTACTTC.

V usage is TRBV6-4 and J usage is TRBJ2-7; 10 bases line up with TRBD2. Germline CDR1 MRHNA, CDR2 SNTAGT. With 4 bases clipped from V and 3 bases from J, the junction kept 12 bases outside the gene matches. The CDR3 has 17 residues. CDR3 in amino acids: CASSGLAGVFTFYEQYF. CDR3 sequence (DNA): TGTGCCAGCAGTGGGCTAGCGGGAGTATTTACATTCTACGAGCAGTACTTC.

The V call is TRBV6-6, the J call TRBJ2-1; the D is unclear. Per the germline V gene, CDR1 is MNHNY and CDR2 is SVGAGI (reference sequence). This CDR3 has 11 residues. V lost 0 bases and J lost 7, with 1 base in between. CDR3 nucleotide sequence: TGTGCCAGCAGTTACTCGAATGAGCAGTTCTTC. This codes for CASSYSNEQFF.

J is TRBJ1-4 and V is TRBV28; 7 bases line up with TRBD1. V was pared by 5 bases and J by 6 bases, with 6 bases of the junction left unmatched. This CDR3 region has 14 residues. The V gene's germline CDR1 is MDHEN and CDR2 SYDVKM. CDR3 sequence (DNA): TGTGCCAGCAGTGACAGGGCGGTGGATGAAAAACTGTTTTTT. Amino acid sequence: CASSDRAVDEKLFF.

V usage is TRBV25-1 and J usage is TRBJ1-1, with D unclear. Germline V CDR1 and CDR2: MGHDK, SYGVNS. This CDR3 has 15 residues. Trimming left V 4 bases short and J 0 bases short, with 12 bases between. DNA of the CDR3: TGTGCCAGCAGTGGTAGGAGATTCATGAACACTGAAGCTTTCTTT. This gives the protein CASSGRRFMNTEAFF.

This clone has only one observation. The V and J genes are TRBV7-2 and TRBJ1-2, with D possibly being TRBD1 (6 bases). CDR1 SGHTA and CDR2 FQGNSA come from the germline V gene. V lost 1 base to trimming and J lost 5 bases, with 17 bases between them. This CDR3 has 16 amino acids. The CDR3 sequence: CASSLGDGRGWYGYTF. In DNA form, the CDR3 reads TGTGCCAGCAGCTTAGGAGATGGCAGGGGTTGGTATGGCTACACCTTC.

V gene TRBV6-4 combines with J gene TRBJ2-2; 7 bases line up with TRBD2. The germline gives CDR1 MRHNA, CDR2 SNTAGT. The V and J ends lost 0 bases and 3 bases, in that order; junction bases with no gene match: 1. The CDR3 totals 15 residues. CDR3 sequence reads: CASSDSGGYTGELFF. The CDR3 DNA reads as TGTGCCAGCAGTGACTCCGGGGGGTACACCGGGGAGCTGTTTTTT.

The rearrangement links TRBV28 to TRBJ1-5; 9 bases agree with TRBD1. Germline trimming cut 10 bases from V and 3 bases from J; bases unmatched to any gene: 7. This CDR3 spans 14 amino acids. Germline loops: CDR1 MDHEN, CDR2 SYDVKM. The CDR3: CAIGTGINNQPQHF. The CDR3 region has the DNA TGTGCCATAGGGACAGGGATTAACAATCAGCCCCAGCATTTT.